What follows are 16 T cell receptor beta chains derived from one specimen sequenced in a study of CD4 T cells in relation to SARS-CoV-2 and coronaviruses. Clones were sequenced by immunoSEQ multiplex PCR, and TCRdb holds only the in-frame ones, with some missing. The top ten clones hold about a sixth of a sample with around 22,000 clones, around four fifths of them seen once. Before the COVID-19 pandemic, during about 2011-2019, CD4+ T cells were taken from unexposed donors. Isolation of CD4+ T cells took place after approximately eleven days in culture. The antigens for these receptors are not known. Sequenced: CD4+ T cells from PBMCs, cultured in vitro. The receptor set was obtained from a human donor in good health.

This clone was counted between two and nine times. The V gene is TRBV14, the J gene TRBJ1-3; D not certain. V dropped 1 base and J dropped 3 bases, with 10 bases sitting between them. The CDR3 extends over 15 amino acids. Germline CDR1 reads SGHDN; CDR2 reads FVKESK. Here the CDR3 reads CASSQALGFGNTIYF. CDR3 sequence (DNA): TGTGCCAGCAGCCAAGCTCTAGGGTTTGGAAACACCATATATTTT.

This chain joins TRBV7-9 and TRBJ1-1; no clear D. The CDR3 totals 13 residues. Germline lookup yields CDR1 SEHNR and CDR2 FQNEAQ (reference sequence). The V end was cut by 1 base, the J end by 7 bases, with 10 bases between. In DNA form, the CDR3 reads TGTGCCAGCAGCTTAGGTTGGGGAGATGAAGCTTTCTTT. This codes for CASSLGWGDEAFF.

This chain uses TRBV2 with TRBJ2-5; TRBD2 matches 7 bases. Germline V gene sequence: CDR1 SNHLY, CDR2 FYNNEI. The CDR3 covers 12 residues. After removal of 8 bases from V and 4 bases from J, the junction contained 4 bases not matched to a gene. In DNA, the CDR3 is TGTGCCAGCTCGCGGGGGTTAGAGACCCAGTACTTC. It is translated as CASSRGLETQYF. Using reference TRBV2 and TRBJ2-5 for the parts outside the CDR3, the full variable domain is EPEVTQTPSHQVTQMGQEVILRCVPISNHLYFYWYRQILGQKVEFLVSFYNNEISEKSEIFDDQFSVERPDGSNFTLKIRSTKLEDSAMYFCASSRGLETQYFGPGTRLLVL.

This chain uses TRBV29-1 with TRBJ1-3, with D hard to call. The CDR3 runs to 14 residues. Looked up from germline, CDR1 is SQVTM and CDR2 is ANQGSEA. Trimming took 7 bases from V and 0 from J, leaving 13 bases between them. The CDR3 protein is CSAAWGGSGNTIYF. The CDR3 DNA reads TGCAGCGCTGCCTGGGGTGGCTCTGGAAACACCATATATTTT.

This chain uses TRBV25-1 with TRBJ1-1; 12 bases fit TRBD1. The CDR3 is 18 amino acids. J lost 3 bases, V lost 5 bases, and 13 bases had no gene match. Germline V gene lookup returns CDR1 MGHDK and CDR2 SYGVNS. CDR3 protein: CASSPGQGALVGYTEAFF. The CDR3 DNA reads TGTGCCAGCAGTCCGGGACAGGGGGCATTAGTCGGGTACACTGAAGCTTTCTTT.

The V call is TRBV9, the J call TRBJ1-4, with D possibly matching TRBD1 (6 bases). Per germline, CDR1 SGDLS and CDR2 YYNGEE. The CDR3 covers 15 residues. The V gene lost 3 bases and the J gene lost 0 bases, with 9 bases spanning the gap. CDR3 nucleotide sequence: TGTGCCAGCAGCGAGGGGACACCAACTAATGAAAAACTGTTTTTT. Its translation is CASSEGTPTNEKLFF.

The genes are TRBV5-1 and TRBJ1-2; D ambiguous. Germline CDR1 reads SGHRS; CDR2 reads YFSETQ. This CDR3 region has 14 residues. V was clipped by 2 bases and J by 5 bases, with 13 bases between them. CDR3 sequence: CASSLDLLTYGYTF. CDR3 nucleotide sequence: TGCGCCAGCAGCTTAGATCTCCTAACTTATGGCTACACCTTC.

The J gene is TRBJ1-1, the V gene TRBV9; no clear D gene. CDR3 length equals 13 residues. With 7 bases removed from V and 6 bases from J, the gap between germline ends came to 16 bases. Germline lookup yields CDR1 SGDLS and CDR2 YYNGEE. This chain's CDR3 is CASSSHGRAEAFF. Here the CDR3 DNA reads TGTGCCAGCTCTTCTCATGGAAGGGCTGAAGCTTTCTTT.

CDR3 DNA: TGTGCCACCAGCCGGGACAGTTCTAACTATGGCTACACCTTC. As protein: CATSRDSSNYGYTF. V is TRBV24-1 and J is TRBJ1-2; the match to TRBD1 covers 7 bases. This CDR3 has 14 residues. The V gene's germline CDR1 is KGHDR and CDR2 SFDVKD. V was pared by 7 bases and J by 0 bases, with 4 bases of the junction left unmatched.

This sequence joins TRBV25-1 and TRBJ2-7, with a tentative D call TRBD2 (5 bases). Germline V lookup: CDR1 MGHDK, CDR2 SYGVNS. CDR3 length: 14 amino acids. Trimming removed 2 bases from V and 5 bases from J, with 13 bases in between. CDR3: CASSERFGGNEQYF. DNA of the CDR3: TGTGCCAGCAGTGAACGGTTCGGAGGCAACGAGCAGTACTTC.

The chain combines TRBV18 with TRBJ1-5; the D is unclear. V dropped 4 bases and J dropped 3 bases, with 13 bases sitting between them. Germline V gene data show CDR1 as KGHSH and CDR2 as LQKENI. The CDR3 totals 15 residues. The CDR3 DNA follows: TGTGCCAGCTCACTGGTCCAGGATCACAATCAGCCCCAGCATTTT. Its translation: CASSLVQDHNQPQHF.

V is TRBV3-1 (or the pseudogene TRBV3-2) and J is TRBJ1-2; no reliable D call. This CDR3 spans 14 amino acids. V lost 0 bases to trimming and J lost 4 bases, with 9 bases between them. Germline loops: CDR1 LGHDT, CDR2 YNNKEL (reference sequence). The CDR3 nucleotides are TGTGCCAGCAGCCAAGATTGGGCGGGCTATGGCTACACCTTC. This codes for CASSQDWAGYGYTF.

This rearrangement joins TRBV7-9 to TRBJ2-1; 8 bases line up with TRBD2. The CDR3 contains 18 residues. Germline loops: CDR1 SEHNR, CDR2 FQNEAQ (reference sequence). After removal of 6 bases from V and 2 bases from J, the junction contained 15 bases not matched to a gene. The CDR3 is CASSTLAGPLLAYNEQFF. Here the CDR3 DNA reads TGTGCCAGCAGTACCCTAGCGGGCCCCCTCCTGGCCTACAATGAGCAGTTCTTC. Supplemented by reference TRBV7-9 and TRBJ2-1, the full variable domain reads DTGVSQNPRHKITKRGQNVTFRCDPISEHNRLYWYRQTLGQGPEFLTYFQNEAQLEKSRLLSDRFSAERPKGSFSTLEIQRTEQGDSAMYLCASSTLAGPLLAYNEQFFGPGTRLTVL.

The V call is TRBV27, the J call TRBJ2-1; D is undetermined. CDR1 and CDR2 from the germline V gene are MNHEY and SMNVEV (reference sequence). Trimming cost V 6 bases and J 0 bases, with 12 bases left between them. This CDR3 spans 15 amino acids. The CDR3 region has the DNA TGTGCCAGCAGAAAGGTCCCTGCCTCCTACAATGAGCAGTTCTTC. It encodes CASRKVPASYNEQFF.

V and J are TRBV5-6 and TRBJ2-5, with D perhaps assigned TRBD1 or TRBD2 (5 bases each). The V end lost 0 bases, the J end lost 4 bases, and 13 bases lay between the germline ends. CDR3 length equals 15 residues. The germline V gene encodes CDR1 SGHDT and CDR2 YYEEEE. The DNA of the CDR3 is TGTGCCAGCAGCTTGGGGCAGGGACGACTAGAGACCCAGTACTTC. Its translation: CASSLGQGRLETQYF. The complete variable domain, with remaining parts taken from reference TRBV5-6 and TRBJ2-5, reads DAGVTQSPTHLIKTRGQQVTLRCSPKSGHDTVSWYQQALGQGPQFIFQYYEEEERQRGNFPDRFSGHQFPNYSSELNVNALLLGDSALYLCASSLGQGRLETQYFGPGTRLLVL.

This chain links TRBV5-1 with TRBJ2-1; unclear D gene. The CDR3 sequence is 15 residues long. Germline assignment: CDR1 SGHRS and CDR2 YFSETQ. Trimming removed 0 bases at V and 0 bases at J, with 7 bases between. CDR3 loop: CASSLDSFSYNEQFF. The CDR3 DNA reads as TGCGCCAGCAGCTTGGACAGTTTCTCCTACAATGAGCAGTTCTTC.